This T cell receptor (beta chain) was sequenced during a study of shared clonotypes between healthy human individuals (dated by TCRdb to between 2020 and 2021). For context, the study as a whole: A few men and a couple of women, aged 18 to 49 years, made up the cohort. To increase sequencing depth and limit assay-specific biases, different laboratories used diverse techniques to prepare libraries and sequence TCR repertoires. Each donor's leukapheresis produced roughly between about 0.9 and 9.5 billion PBMCs. To estimate repertoire size and how much clonotypes are shared between individuals, the study performed deep sequencing of blood TCR repertoires from 4 to 6 healthy adults. For each donor, three plates each were used for CD4 naive and CD4 memory, two plates were used for CD8 naive, and one plate was used for CD8 memory.

Concerning this clone itself: Its antigen is still unknown. No per-base quality is available; no much larger clone lies one base away.

The donors were healthy, HIV-negative adults who had no recently reported acute infections or vaccinations. Every donor was a Caucasian adult residing in Nashville, Tennessee, USA. CD4+ T cells were enriched by magnetic negative selection, after which naive cells were positively selected on CD45RA and the negative fraction was taken as the memory subset. Blood was collected by leukapheresis, and PBMCs were isolated by Ficoll-Histopaque density gradient centrifugation and then cryopreserved in liquid nitrogen vapor phase. Purity and quantity of every magnetically sorted T cell population were checked by analytical flow cytometry. Genomic DNA was isolated from every sorted fraction and measured by UV absorbance on a Nanodrop 2000c. Using the deep immunoSEQ assay, TCR CDR3 regions were amplified from genomic DNA by multiplex PCR. Genomic DNA extracted from each cell subset was distributed evenly over all wells of several immunoSEQ 96-well plates, and each plate served as one replicate. For sorted subsets, around 0.2 ug genomic DNA, equal to 25,000 to 35,000 T cell genomes, was loaded into each replicate PCR. Purified libraries were measured with a Qubit 3.0 fluorometer, size-checked on a Bioanalyzer 2100, and measured again with the KAPA Library Quantification kit. Every immunoSEQ 96-well plate was sequenced on a separate single-read 150-cycle Illumina NextSeq 550 flow cell. The original pipeline was this. Because the immunoSEQ output included only junctional sequences and no quality scores, the filtering could not be the same as the filtering used for full-length reads. Sequences were annotated with PyIR, a Python wrapper for IgBLAST v1.9, using IMGT germline references to assign V/J genes and CDR3. Reads were filtered out if the reads had weak V/J assignments (E-value above 1e-6), no CDR3, stop codons, out-of-frame junctions, or ambiguous translated residues. A V3J clonotype was defined by an identical inferred V gene, J gene, and CDR3 amino acid sequence. Percentage overlap between repertoires was computed as shared unique clonotypes divided by the size of the smaller repertoire. Richness of each repertoire was evaluated using RTK rarefaction, the Chao1 estimator, and Recon v2.1 estimates of unobserved clonotypes. OLGA was used to compute generation probabilities for all TCRbeta clonotypes that the gDNA method yielded from a handful of donors. This immuneACCESS table, as held by TCRdb, lists in-frame sequences with V and J called but not all clones. Of the missing ones, under half trace to an unresolved V gene in checked studies; the others have no known cause. The V and J calls and clone size come from that table; D and trimming were worked out from the DNA. This sample lists fewer than 1.8 million clones; less than 99% were detected once. About 0.4% of the sample goes to the ten largest clones.

What the authors observed across the whole study: Estimated clonotype richness was generally larger for naive than for memory subsets. When four donors were compared, the shared fraction of clonotypes was about 5% for naive CD4, approximately 3.3% for naive CD8, more than 2% for memory CD4, and 0.4% for memory CD8. Rarefaction of sorted-subset datasets indicated incomplete sequencing despite the large sequencing depth. Based on pairwise subsampling, the degree of clonotype sharing among donors was expected to be affected by sequencing depth. Sampling was restricted to blood, and TCR repertoires in tissues likely differ from the TCR repertoires found in blood. Because the study included a small number of donors, the genetic and exposure-history diversity represented was limited. Higher generation probabilities were observed for clonotypes shared by all four sorted-subset donors than for non-shared clonotypes.

Spanning cysteine to phenylalanine, the CDR3 consists of 14 amino acids. The DNA shown is the 42-base CDR3, in frame from base 1. From a lookup of the germline V gene, CDR1 and CDR2 are SGHAT and FQNNGV. Unmatched junction bases come to 11, with V trimmed by 8 bases and J by 4 bases. The clonotype originates from a man aged 25-45 years in good health. The specimen was naive CD4+ T cells sorted from blood. The cell subset or site label here, explained by the study, means: CD45RA+ positively selected. The sequence links TRBV11-2 to TRBJ2-7, with 7 bases in between that match TRBD1. Here is the DNA: TGTGCCAGCGGCAAGACAGGGCGTATGTACGAGCAGTACTTC. It specifies CASGKTGRMYEQYF.